This T cell receptor beta chain came from a study of beta chain features in type 1 diabetes (dated by TCRdb to between 2018 and 2020). In the study overall: Mean age, gender distribution, total cell number and subset yield were not different between patients and healthy donors. Naive and central memory subsets were obtained from all 28 donors, but regulatory and stem cell-like memory subsets were isolated from only 8 patients and roughly 8 healthy donors. A total of around 110,000,000 sorted cells were examined across all samples, and RNA yield correlated strongly with the number of cells per subset. The study compared the TCRB repertoires of sorted circulating CD4+ T cell subsets in recently diagnosed type 1 diabetes patients with those in matched healthy donors.

The entire isolated RNA was reverse transcribed using the High Capacity cDNA Reverse Transcription Kit, and thus expressed TCRB transcripts were sequenced. Survey-depth immunoSEQ sequencing was performed on stem cell-like memory T cell samples, with an average of approximately 1 million total reads per sample. After sorted cells were lysed in RLT buffer, RNA was extracted with DNase-treated RNeasy Micro or Mini kits, with the choice depending on cell number. Each cell subset was processed on its own to prevent cross-contamination, while patient and healthy donor samples were processed together. TCRB sequences were amplified from cDNA with the immunoSEQ multiplex PCR, producing 87-bp fragments spanning the CDR3 region. The amplicons were sequenced using the Illumina HiSeq platform. In the original analysis: PCR bias was corrected computationally using synthetic template baselines, and reads within Hamming distance 2 were collapsed, with unmergeable singletons discarded. Reads were aligned to IMGT to assign V, D and J genes, CDR3 length, and insertions or deletions at six rearrangement sites. Clonotype counts were normalized to sorted cell number within each subset before computing true diversity and Gini coefficients with the tcR R package. The overlap coefficient, calculated on TCRB nucleotide sequences, was used to measure repertoire sharing. TCRdb stores this immuneACCESS table with in-frame sequences only. Part of the clones is absent; in the studies checked, under half of the shortfall reflects unresolved V genes, and no reason is known for the rest. The V and J calls and clone size are taken from that table; D and trimming were inferred from the DNA. Within this sample are under 90,000 clones, with about a third of them counted one time only. 0.45% to 0.55% of the sample is held by the ten biggest clonotypes.

This clone was seen a handful of times. Its antigen remains unidentified. The input lacks base qualities; no much larger clone sits a single base away. CDR3 length: 15 amino acids, cysteine to phenylalanine. The sequence is cut down to CDR3 DNA, 45 bases in frame from base 1. The V end gives up 0 bases and the J end 4 bases, leaving 4 bases in the junction not matched to a gene. The germline V gene encodes CDR1 SGHRS and CDR2 YFSETQ. From each donor, a single peripheral blood sample of about 100 mL on average was drawn into heparinised tubes. A BD FACSAria II was used to sort naive, central memory, regulatory and stem cell-like memory CD4+ T cells with a panel that included CD45RO, CCR7, CD25, CD127, CD95 and CD27. All sorted populations exceeded 95% purity. PBMCs were separated immediately by Lymphoprep density gradient centrifugation and were stained directly, without being cultured. So that batch effects would be minimized, each experiment stained and sorted samples in pairs, pairing one healthy donor with one patient.

The full study reports these points: Shorter templates might have been favored by PCR, but patient and control samples were amplified and corrected together, so both groups would have been affected equally by any skew. Because the HLA sub-analyses included only small numbers of individuals, any influence of HLA type on TCRB rearrangement was left unresolved. In all four CD4+ subsets, TCRB CDR3 length was moderately but significantly shorter in type 1 diabetes patients. Naive, central memory and regulatory TCRB repertoires appeared to be more alike among patients than among healthy donors. Sequencing cDNA rather than genomic DNA could over-represent highly expressing activated cells, although activation and CD3 levels did not differ between groups. At VDJ recombination sites, type 1 diabetes patients had fewer insertions and more deleted nucleotides, which implies abnormalities in thymic rearrangement.

Rearrangement joined TRBV5-1 to TRBJ1-5; TRBD1 fits 7 bases in the junction. The sequence was collected from a woman in her late teens or twenties in good health. Material for sequencing was stem cell memory CD4+ T cells from blood. The meaning of the sample's cell subset or site label: stem cell-like memory CD4+ T cells. The CDR3 protein is CASSLGGQLNQPQHF. The DNA sequence follows: TGCGCCAGCAGCTTGGGGGGACAGCTTAATCAGCCCCAGCATTTT. Full variable domain (CDR3 extended with the reference TRBV5-1 and TRBJ1-5 proteins): KAGVTQTPRYLIKTRGQQVTLSCSPISGHRSVSWYQQTPGQGLQFLFEYFSETQRNKGNFPGRFSGRQFSNSRSEMNVSTLELGDSALYLCASSLGGQLNQPQHFGDGTRLSIL.